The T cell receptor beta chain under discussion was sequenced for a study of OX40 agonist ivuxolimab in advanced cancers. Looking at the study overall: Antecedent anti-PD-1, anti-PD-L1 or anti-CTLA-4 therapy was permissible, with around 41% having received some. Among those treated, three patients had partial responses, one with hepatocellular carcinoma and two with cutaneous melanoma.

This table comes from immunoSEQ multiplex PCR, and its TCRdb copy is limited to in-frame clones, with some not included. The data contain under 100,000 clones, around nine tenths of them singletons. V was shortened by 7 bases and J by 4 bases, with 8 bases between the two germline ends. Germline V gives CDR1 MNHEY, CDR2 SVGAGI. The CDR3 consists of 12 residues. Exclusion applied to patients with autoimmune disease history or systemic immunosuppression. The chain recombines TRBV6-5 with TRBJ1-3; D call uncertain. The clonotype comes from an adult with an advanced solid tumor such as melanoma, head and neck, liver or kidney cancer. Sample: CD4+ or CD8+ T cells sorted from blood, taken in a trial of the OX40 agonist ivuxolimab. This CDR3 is CASMVPGNTIYF. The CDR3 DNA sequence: TGTGCCAGCATGGTCCCCGGAAACACCATATATTTT.